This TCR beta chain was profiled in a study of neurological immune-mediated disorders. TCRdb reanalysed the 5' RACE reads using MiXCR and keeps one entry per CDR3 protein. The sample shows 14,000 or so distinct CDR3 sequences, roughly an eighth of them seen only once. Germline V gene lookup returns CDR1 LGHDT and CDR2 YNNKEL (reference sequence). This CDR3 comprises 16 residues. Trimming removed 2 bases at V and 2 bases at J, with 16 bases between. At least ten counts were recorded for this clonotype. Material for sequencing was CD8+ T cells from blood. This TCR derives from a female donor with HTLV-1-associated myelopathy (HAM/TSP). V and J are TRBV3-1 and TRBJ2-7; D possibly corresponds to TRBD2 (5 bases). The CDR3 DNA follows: TGTGCCAGCAGCCAAAGAAGGTTAGCGAGGGCCTACGAGCAGTACTTC. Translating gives CASSQRRLARAYEQYF.